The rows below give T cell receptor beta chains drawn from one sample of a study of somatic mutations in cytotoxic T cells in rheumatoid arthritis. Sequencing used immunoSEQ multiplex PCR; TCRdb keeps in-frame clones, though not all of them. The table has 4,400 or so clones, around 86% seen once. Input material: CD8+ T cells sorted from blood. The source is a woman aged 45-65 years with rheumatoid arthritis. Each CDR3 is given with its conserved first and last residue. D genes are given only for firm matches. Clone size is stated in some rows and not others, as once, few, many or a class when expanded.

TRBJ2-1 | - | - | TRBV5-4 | TGTGCCAGCAGCTACTCCGGACTGGTTTTAGGCAATGAGCAGTTCTTC | CASSYSGLVLGNEQFF
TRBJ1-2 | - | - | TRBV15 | TGTGCCACCAGCCCGCGGGACGCGTGGGGCTACACCTTC | CATSPRDAWGYTF
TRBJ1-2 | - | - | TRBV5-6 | TGTGCCAGCAGCTTGGGTACAGCTTTCTATGGCTACACCTTC | CASSLGTAFYGYTF
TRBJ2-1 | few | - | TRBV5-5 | TGTGCCAGCAGCTTGAAGTTGGCTATAAATAGGGGGGGCTCGTACAATGAGCAGTTCTTC | CASSLKLAINRGGSYNEQFF
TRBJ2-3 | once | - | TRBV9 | TGTGCCAGCAGCGTCCGGGGGACAGACACAGATACGCAGTATTTT | CASSVRGTDTDTQYF
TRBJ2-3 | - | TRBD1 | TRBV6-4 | TGTGCCAGCAGTGGGACAGGGGGGAGCACAGATACGCAGTATTTT | CASSGTGGSTDTQYF
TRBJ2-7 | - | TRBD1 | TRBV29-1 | TGCAGCGTTGTCCTGCCGGACAGGTTCTCCTACGAGCAGTACTTC | CSVVLPDRFSYEQYF
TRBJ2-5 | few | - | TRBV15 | TGTGCCACCAGCAGGGGAAGACAGCAAGAGACCCAGTACTTC | CATSRGRQQETQYF
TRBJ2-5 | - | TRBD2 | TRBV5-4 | TGTGCCAGCAGCGAGCGGGGGGCCGCGCAAGAGACCCAGTACTTC | CASSERGAAQETQYF
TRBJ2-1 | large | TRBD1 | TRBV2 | TGTGCCAGCCTCGACGGGACAGGCGATGAGCAGTTCTTC | CASLDGTGDEQFF
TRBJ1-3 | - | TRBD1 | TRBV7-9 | TGTGCCAGCAGCCCGCGGACAGGGTTGAGAGGAAACACCATATATTTT | CASSPRTGLRGNTIYF
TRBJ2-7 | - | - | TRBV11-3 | TGTGCCAGCAGCCTAAGTTCGGGCTACGAGCAGTACTTC | CASSLSSGYEQYF
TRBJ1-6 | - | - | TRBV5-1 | TGCGCCAGCAGGAGGCTCAATTCACCCCTCCACTTT | CASRRLNSPLHF
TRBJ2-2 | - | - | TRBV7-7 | TGTGCCAGCAGCTTAGAGGGGGACACGAAGGGGACCGGGGAGCTGTTTTTT | CASSLEGDTKGTGELFF
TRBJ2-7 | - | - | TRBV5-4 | TGTGCCAGCAGCTTGGCGGAAGGGGCCTACGAGCAGTACTTC | CASSLAEGAYEQYF
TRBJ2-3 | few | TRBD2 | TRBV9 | TGTGCCAGCAGCGCCAGCGGGGATGTGGATACGCAGTATTTT | CASSASGDVDTQYF
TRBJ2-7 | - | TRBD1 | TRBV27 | TGTGCCAGCAGTCCCATCCCCGGGACAGGGAGCTCCTACGAGCAGTACTTC | CASSPIPGTGSSYEQYF
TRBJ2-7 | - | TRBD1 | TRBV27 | TGTGCCAGCAGTTTGACAGGGGACTACGAGCAGTACTTC | CASSLTGDYEQYF
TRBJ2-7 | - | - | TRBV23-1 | TGCGCCAACAGTCAATCGAGAAGGGGCCCGCTCTACGAGCAGTACTTC | CANSQSRRGPLYEQYF
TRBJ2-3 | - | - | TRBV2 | TGTGCCAGATCTTCTATGGACAGAGACTACACAGATACGCAGTATTTT | CARSSMDRDYTDTQYF
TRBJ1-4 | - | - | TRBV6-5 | TGTGCCAGCAGTTCCGAACCCAGGGACATAGGGGAAAAACTGTTTTTT | CASSSEPRDIGEKLFF
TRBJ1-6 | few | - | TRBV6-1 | TGTGCCAGCAGTGAACATTCCCCCCTCCACTTT | CASSEHSPLHF
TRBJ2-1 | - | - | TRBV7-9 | TGTGCCAGCAGCTTAGCTGGGGGCTATGAGCAGTTCTTC | CASSLAGGYEQFF
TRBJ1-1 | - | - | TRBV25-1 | TGTGCCAGCAGTGAAGTTATGGCAGGGTCTGAAGCTTTCTTT | CASSEVMAGSEAFF
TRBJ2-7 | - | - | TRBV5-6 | TGTGCCAGCAGTAATGGACTGGCCTACGAGCAGTACTTC | CASSNGLAYEQYF
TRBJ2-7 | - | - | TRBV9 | TGTGCCAGCAGCGTAGGACTCTTGGGCGAGCAGTACTTC | CASSVGLLGEQYF
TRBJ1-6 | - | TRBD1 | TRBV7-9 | TGTGCCAGCAGCCCGCGACAGGGCGATTCACCCCTCCACTTT | CASSPRQGDSPLHF